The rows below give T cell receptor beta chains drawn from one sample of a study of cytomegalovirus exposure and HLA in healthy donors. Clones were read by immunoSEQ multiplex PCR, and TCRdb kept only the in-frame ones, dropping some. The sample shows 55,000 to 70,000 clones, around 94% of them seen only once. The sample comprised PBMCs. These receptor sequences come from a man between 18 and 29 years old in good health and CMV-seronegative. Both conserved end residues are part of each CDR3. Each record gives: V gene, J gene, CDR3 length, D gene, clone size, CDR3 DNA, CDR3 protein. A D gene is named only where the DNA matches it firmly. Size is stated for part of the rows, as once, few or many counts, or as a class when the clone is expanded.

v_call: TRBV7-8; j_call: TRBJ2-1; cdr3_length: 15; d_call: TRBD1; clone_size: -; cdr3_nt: TGTGCCAGCAGCTTCGACAGGGGCCCCACCAATGAGCAGTTCTTC; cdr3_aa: CASSFDRGPTNEQFF
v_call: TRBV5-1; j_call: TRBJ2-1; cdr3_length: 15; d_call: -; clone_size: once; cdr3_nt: TGCGCCAGCAGCTTGGACGGAGACTCCTACAATGAGCAGTTCTTC; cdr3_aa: CASSLDGDSYNEQFF
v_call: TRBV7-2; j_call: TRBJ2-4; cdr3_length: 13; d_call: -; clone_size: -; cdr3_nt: TGTGCCAGCAGCTTTGCTGAGAAAAACATTCAGTACTTC; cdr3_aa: CASSFAEKNIQYF
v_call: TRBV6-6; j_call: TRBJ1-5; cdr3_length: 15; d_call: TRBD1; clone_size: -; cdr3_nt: TGTGCCAGCAGTTTATCGGGACAGTTAAATCAGCCCCAGCATTTT; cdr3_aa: CASSLSGQLNQPQHF
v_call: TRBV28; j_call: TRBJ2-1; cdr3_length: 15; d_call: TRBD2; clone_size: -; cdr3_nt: TGTGCCAGCACCAGACTAGCGGGAGTACACAATGAGCAGTTCTTC; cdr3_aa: CASTRLAGVHNEQFF
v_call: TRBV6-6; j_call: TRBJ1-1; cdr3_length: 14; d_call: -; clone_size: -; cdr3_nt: TGTGCCAGCAGCCCGACACCGCGGGCCACTGAAGCTTTCTTT; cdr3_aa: CASSPTPRATEAFF
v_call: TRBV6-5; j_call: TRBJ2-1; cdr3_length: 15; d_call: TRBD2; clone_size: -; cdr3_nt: TGTGCCAGCAGTTTAAGGGCGGGAGGGCACAATGAGCAGTTCTTC; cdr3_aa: CASSLRAGGHNEQFF
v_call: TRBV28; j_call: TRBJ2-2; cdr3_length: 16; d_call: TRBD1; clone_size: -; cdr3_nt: TGTGCCAGCACCCGTCGGGAGACAGGGGTCACCGGGGAGCTGTTTTTT; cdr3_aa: CASTRRETGVTGELFF
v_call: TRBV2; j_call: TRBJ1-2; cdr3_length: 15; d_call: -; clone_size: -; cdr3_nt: TGTGCCAGCAGTGAATTTACAGGAGCTAACTATGGCTACACCTTC; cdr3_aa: CASSEFTGANYGYTF
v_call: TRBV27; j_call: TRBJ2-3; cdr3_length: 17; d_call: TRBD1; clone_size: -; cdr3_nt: TGTGCCAGCAGTCCCACTCCGGACAGGGTGGGCACAGATACGCAGTATTTT; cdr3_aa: CASSPTPDRVGTDTQYF
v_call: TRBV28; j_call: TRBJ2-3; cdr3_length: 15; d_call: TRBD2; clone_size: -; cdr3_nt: TGTGCCAGCAGTACCGGGACTAGTTACACAGATACGCAGTATTTT; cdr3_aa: CASSTGTSYTDTQYF
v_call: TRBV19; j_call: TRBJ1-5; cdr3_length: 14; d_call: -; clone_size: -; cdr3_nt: TGTGCCAGTAGTATAACACAGGGTGGTCAGCCCCAGCATTTT; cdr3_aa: CASSITQGGQPQHF